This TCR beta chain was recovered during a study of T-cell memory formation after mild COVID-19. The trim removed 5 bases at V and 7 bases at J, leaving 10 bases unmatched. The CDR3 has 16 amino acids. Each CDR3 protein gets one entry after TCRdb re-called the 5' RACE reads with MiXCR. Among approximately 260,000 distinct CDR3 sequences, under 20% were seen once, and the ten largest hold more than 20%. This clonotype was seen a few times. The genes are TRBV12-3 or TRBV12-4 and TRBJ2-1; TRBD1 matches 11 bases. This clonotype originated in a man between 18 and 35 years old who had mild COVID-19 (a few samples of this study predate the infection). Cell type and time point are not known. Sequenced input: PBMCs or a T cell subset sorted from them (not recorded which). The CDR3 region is CASSSPGQGVGNEQFF. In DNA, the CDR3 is TGTGCCAGCAGTAGCCCGGGACAGGGGGTTGGGAATGAGCAGTTCTTC.